This TCR beta chain comes out of a study of T cells in Graves' hyperthyroidism and ophthalmopathy. About the research overall: Prior to any treatment, at the point of initial diagnosis, peripheral blood was collected. Findings and limits, study-wide: Ophthalmopathy was separated from stable hyperthyroidism by a 13 V-J model.

Investigators excluded patients with uncontrolled infection, other autoimmune disease, pregnancy or lactation. Using around 10 ml of fresh peripheral blood, PBMCs were prepared. Authors of the study amplified TCR beta CDR3 regions from RNA transcripts. The study used the HTBI primer set for a first-round RT-PCR of the TCR CDR3. TCRdb reprocessed the multiplex PCR reads with MiXCR, giving one entry per CDR3 protein. The sample yields 400,000 or so distinct CDR3 sequences, about 14% seen once. The CDR3 consists of 15 residues. V trimming: 1 base; J trimming: 5 bases; junction bases outside the gene matches: 8. From germline, CDR1 is SQVTM and CDR2 ANQGSEA. This clonotype appeared many times. Its antigen is as yet unknown.

J is TRBJ2-3 and V is TRBV29-1; TRBD2 matches at 8 bases. Sequenced: blood. This clonotype was sampled from a woman younger than 45 with Graves' ophthalmopathy. The CDR3, as DNA: TGCAGCGTTGAAGTAACGGGGGGGGGAAAAGATACGCAGTATTTT. Translating it yields CSVEVTGGGKDTQYF.